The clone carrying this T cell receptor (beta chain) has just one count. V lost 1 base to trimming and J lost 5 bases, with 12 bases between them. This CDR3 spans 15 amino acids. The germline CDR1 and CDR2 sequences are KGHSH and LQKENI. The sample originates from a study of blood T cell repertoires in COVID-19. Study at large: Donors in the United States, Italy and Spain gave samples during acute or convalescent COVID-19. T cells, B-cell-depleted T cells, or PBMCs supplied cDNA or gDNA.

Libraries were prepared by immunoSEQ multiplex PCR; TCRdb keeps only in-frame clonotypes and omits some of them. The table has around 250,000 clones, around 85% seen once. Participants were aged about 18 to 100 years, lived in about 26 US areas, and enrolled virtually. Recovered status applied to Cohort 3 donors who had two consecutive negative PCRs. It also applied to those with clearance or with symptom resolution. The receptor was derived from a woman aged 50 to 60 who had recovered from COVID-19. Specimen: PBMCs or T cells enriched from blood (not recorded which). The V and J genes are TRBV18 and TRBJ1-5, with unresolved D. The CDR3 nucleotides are TGTGCCAGCTCACCACAGGGAGTAGGCGATCAGCCCCAGCATTTT. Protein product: CASSPQGVGDQPQHF.